This is a list of T cell receptor beta chains from one sample in a study of cytomegalovirus exposure and HLA in healthy donors. TCRdb keeps only in-frame clones here, not all; method: immunoSEQ multiplex PCR. Counted here are 65,000 to 90,000 clones, roughly 75% occurring once; the ten biggest clones make up around 4.3%. Sequenced sample: PBMCs. The receptors originated from a man between 60 and 75 years old in good health and CMV-seronegative. The CDR3 runs from the conserved cysteine through the conserved F or W. A D gene is named only where the DNA matches it firmly. Size values are once, few and many counts, or a class for expanded clones, and some rows have none.

TRBV7-9	TRBJ2-7	-	-	TGTTCCAGCAGCCCCGAGGGCCGGGGGCAGTACTTC	CSSSPEGRGQYF
TRBV9	TRBJ2-7	once	-	TGTGCCAGCAGCTCCCGGTCCGGCACGGGCGAGCAGTACTTC	CASSSRSGTGEQYF
TRBV7-3	TRBJ2-1	few	-	TGTGCCAGCAGCCCCAACACGGGGGCCTACAATGAGCAGTTCTTC	CASSPNTGAYNEQFF
TRBV7-3	TRBJ1-1	-	-	TGTGCCAGCAGCTCCAGCGTGGACAGTGAAGCTTTCTTT	CASSSSVDSEAFF
TRBV5-1	TRBJ2-1	-	-	TGCGCCAGCAGCTTGGCAGGGCAGGGCTCCAATGAGCAGTTCTTC	CASSLAGQGSNEQFF
TRBV19	TRBJ2-7	-	-	TGTGCCAGTAGCGCCGGACTAAACTACGAGCAGTACTTC	CASSAGLNYEQYF
TRBV19	TRBJ2-5	-	TRBD2	TGTGCCAGTAGTATAGCCGGCGGGGGGGCCTTCCAAGAGACCCAGTACTTC	CASSIAGGGAFQETQYF
TRBV18	TRBJ1-5	-	-	TGTGCCAGCTCAACGACAGCCTCCTCGCCCCAGCATTTT	CASSTTASSPQHF
TRBV6-5	TRBJ1-1	-	-	TGTGCCAGCAGCCCACTGATGAACACTGAAGCTTTCTTT	CASSPLMNTEAFF
TRBV2	TRBJ2-3	-	-	TGTGCCAGCAGTGAAGCGCTTGGCGGGGGCGGAGATACGCAGTATTTT	CASSEALGGGGDTQYF
TRBV7-2	TRBJ1-1	-	-	TGTGCCAGCAGCCTTAGCGGGGGGTGGGGGAACACTGAAGCTTTCTTT	CASSLSGGWGNTEAFF
TRBV6-5	TRBJ1-5	once	TRBD1	TGTGCCAGCAGTTACGACAGGGGGAGCAATCAGCCCCAGCATTTT	CASSYDRGSNQPQHF
TRBV7-9	TRBJ2-7	few	-	TGTGCCAGCAGCGAGGGGCGGGGCTCCTACGAGCAGTACTTC	CASSEGRGSYEQYF
TRBV1	TRBJ2-5	-	-	TGCACCGACTGGGCGGGGACGAGTGTCGAGACCCAGTACTTC	CTDWAGTSVETQYF
TRBV9	TRBJ2-7	-	-	TGTGCCAGCAGCAGTTTCCAGGGCGGTTACGAGCAGTACTTC	CASSSFQGGYEQYF
TRBV2	TRBJ2-5	-	TRBD2	TGTGCCAGCAGTGAAGGGCGGGGGGGCCCAGGGGGGGAGACCCAGTACTTC	CASSEGRGGPGGETQYF
TRBV9	TRBJ1-1	-	-	TGTGCCAGCAGCTCGAGCACGGGCACTGAAGCTTTCTTT	CASSSSTGTEAFF